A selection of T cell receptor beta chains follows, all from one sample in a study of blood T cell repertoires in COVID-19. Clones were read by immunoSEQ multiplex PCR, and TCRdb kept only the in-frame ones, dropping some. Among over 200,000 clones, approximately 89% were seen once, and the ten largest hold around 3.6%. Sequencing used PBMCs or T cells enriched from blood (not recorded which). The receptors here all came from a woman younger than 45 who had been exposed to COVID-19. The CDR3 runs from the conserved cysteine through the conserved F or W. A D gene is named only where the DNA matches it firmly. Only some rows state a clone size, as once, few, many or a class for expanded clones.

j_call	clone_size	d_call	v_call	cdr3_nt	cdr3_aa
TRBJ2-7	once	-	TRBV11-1	TGTGCCAGCAGCCGCCACCGGGACGAGCAGTACTTC	CASSRHRDEQYF
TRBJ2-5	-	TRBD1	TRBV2	TGTGCCAGCAGTGGCCGACAGGGGTTCTCCTACCAAGAGACCCAGTACTTC	CASSGRQGFSYQETQYF
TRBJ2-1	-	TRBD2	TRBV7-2	TGTGCCAGCAGCCCATCCTTGACTAGCCAGTTCTTC	CASSPSLTSQFF
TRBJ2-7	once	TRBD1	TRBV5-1	TGCGCCAGCAGCTTGCAGACAGGGAACGAGCAGTACTTC	CASSLQTGNEQYF
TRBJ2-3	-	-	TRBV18	TGTGCCAGCTCACCCCTAAAGGTTAGCGGCGGCACAGATACGCAGTATTTT	CASSPLKVSGGTDTQYF
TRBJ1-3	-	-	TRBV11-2	TGTGCCAGCAGCCCCTATGACACCTCTGGAAACACCATATATTTT	CASSPYDTSGNTIYF
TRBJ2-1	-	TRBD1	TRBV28	TGTGCCAGCAGGACGACAGGGGGCGATGAGCAGTTCTTC	CASRTTGGDEQFF
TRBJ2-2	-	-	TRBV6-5	TGTGCCAGCAGTTTTACAGGGTTCACCGGGGAGCTGTTTTTT	CASSFTGFTGELFF
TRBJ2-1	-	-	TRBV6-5	TGTGCCAGCAGTTACGAGGGCCTCTCCTACAATGAGCAGTTCTTC	CASSYEGLSYNEQFF
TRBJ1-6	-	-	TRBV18	TGTGCCAGCTCACTAATTACCGGGTTCCTCAATTCACCCCTCCACTTT	CASSLITGFLNSPLHF
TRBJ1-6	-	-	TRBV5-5	TGTGCCAGCAGCTTGGGGCAGGCGAATAATTCACCCCTCCACTTT	CASSLGQANNSPLHF
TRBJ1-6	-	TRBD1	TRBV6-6	TGTGCCAGCAGTTACCCAGGGGGCGAATCACCCCTCCACTTT	CASSYPGGESPLHF
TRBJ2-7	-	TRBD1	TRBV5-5	TGTGCCAGCAGGGCCGGGACAGGGTCGAGCTACGAGCAGTACTTC	CASRAGTGSSYEQYF
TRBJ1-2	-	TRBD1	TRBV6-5	TGTGCCAGCAGTTACCGGACAGGCCTTATAACGCGGGGCTACACCTTC	CASSYRTGLITRGYTF
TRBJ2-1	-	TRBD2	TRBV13	TGTGCCAGCAGCCTGGGACTAGCGGGAGAATCAAAGCAGTTCTTC	CASSLGLAGESKQFF
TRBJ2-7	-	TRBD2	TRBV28	TGTGCCAGCAGTTTAACCCCCCTAGCGGGAGGCAAGCAGTACTTC	CASSLTPLAGGKQYF
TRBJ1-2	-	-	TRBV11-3	TGTGCCAGCAGCTTAGCTTGTTTTGGGCGGGCCCCGAGGGGCTACACCTTC	CASSLACFGRAPRGYTF
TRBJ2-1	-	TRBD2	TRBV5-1	TGCGCCAGCAGCTGGGGGACTAGCGGGATGGGGAATGAGCAGTTCTTC	CASSWGTSGMGNEQFF
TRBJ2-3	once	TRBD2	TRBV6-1	TGTGCCAGCAGTGAAGAGGAGGCTAGCGGGCATACGCAGTATTTT	CASSEEEASGHTQYF
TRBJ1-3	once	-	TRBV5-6	TGTGCCAGCAGCTTGGTCACAGGGTTAGGAAACACCATATATTTT	CASSLVTGLGNTIYF
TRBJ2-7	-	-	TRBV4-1	TGCGCCAGCAGCCGAGTATGGGGGGGGGACAGGTCCTACGAGCAGTACTTC	CASSRVWGGDRSYEQYF
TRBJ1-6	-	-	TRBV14	TGTGCCAGCAGCCAAGAAACCCGGGGTTCACCCCTCCACTTT	CASSQETRGSPLHF